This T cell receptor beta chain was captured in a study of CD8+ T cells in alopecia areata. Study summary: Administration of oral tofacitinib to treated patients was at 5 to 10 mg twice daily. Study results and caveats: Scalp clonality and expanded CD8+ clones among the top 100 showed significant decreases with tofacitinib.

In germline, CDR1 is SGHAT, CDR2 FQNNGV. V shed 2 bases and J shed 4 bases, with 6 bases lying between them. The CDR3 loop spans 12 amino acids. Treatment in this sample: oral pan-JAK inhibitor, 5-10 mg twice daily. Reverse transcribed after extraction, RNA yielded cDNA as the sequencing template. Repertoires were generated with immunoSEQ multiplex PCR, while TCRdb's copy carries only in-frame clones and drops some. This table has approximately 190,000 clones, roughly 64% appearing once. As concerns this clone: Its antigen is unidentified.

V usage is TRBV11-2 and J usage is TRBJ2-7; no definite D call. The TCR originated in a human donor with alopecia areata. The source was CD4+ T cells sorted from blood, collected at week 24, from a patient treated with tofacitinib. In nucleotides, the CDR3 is TGTGCCAGCAGCTTACCCTCATACGAGCAGTACTTC. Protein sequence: CASSLPSYEQYF.